What follows are 29 T cell receptor beta chains derived from one specimen sequenced in a study of shared clonotypes between healthy human individuals. TCRdb's table, derived via immunoSEQ multiplex PCR, lists solely in-frame clones and lacks some. The data hold around 2,000,000 clones, with about 95% observed a single time. Naive CD8 cells lacked CD45RO and underwent positive selection for CCR7, leaving out terminally differentiated effector memory CD45RA+ cells. Specimen: naive CD8+ T cells sorted from blood. These receptors all stem from a man younger than 35 in good health.

This clone appeared once. V is TRBV29-1 and J is TRBJ2-5; a possible D gene is TRBD2 (6 bases). There are 12 residues in the CDR3. CDR1 is SQVTM and CDR2 is ANQGSEA in the germline V gene. V lost 5 bases, J lost 2 bases, and 9 bases lay in between. DNA for the CDR3: TGCAGCGTTAAGGACTATCAAGAGACCCAGTACTTC. Translating it yields CSVKDYQETQYF.

The chain links TRBV5-6 to TRBJ1-1, with a weak D call TRBD1 (5 bases). There are 16 residues in the CDR3. Germline CDR1 SGHDT, CDR2 YYEEEE. V dropped 0 bases and J dropped 4 bases, with 16 bases sitting between them. The CDR3 DNA reads as TGTGCCAGCAGCTTGGACAGCGCCGGGGGGAGCACTGAAGCTTTCTTT. Translated: CASSLDSAGGSTEAFF.

Points on this clone: The same CDR3 also results from other DNA sequences found in this sample. The chain employs TRBV5-1 and TRBJ2-7, with a possible D match to TRBD2 (6 bases). This CDR3 has 14 amino acids. V lost 2 bases and J 0 bases, leaving 9 bases between the germline ends. Germline V CDR1 and CDR2: SGHRS, YFSETQ. The CDR3: CASSFDGGSYEQYF. The CDR3 nucleotides read TGCGCCAGCAGCTTCGACGGGGGCTCCTACGAGCAGTACTTC.

V and J are TRBV29-1 and TRBJ2-2; unclear D gene. CDR3 length: 14 residues. CDR1 is SQVTM, CDR2 ANQGSEA, per germline. Trimming took 6 bases from V and 4 from J, leaving 15 bases between them. The CDR3 is CSVQSGLVTGELFF. DNA for the CDR3: TGCAGCGTCCAGTCTGGTCTGGTCACCGGGGAGCTGTTTTTT.

The CDR3 reads CASSVAALNEKLFF. The CDR3 DNA follows: TGTGCCAGCAGCGTAGCGGCCCTTAATGAAAAACTGTTTTTT. The chain couples TRBV9 to TRBJ1-4; D is ambiguous. The CDR3 length is 14 residues. Trimming left V 0 bases short and J 4 bases short, with 7 bases between. Per the germline V gene, CDR1 is SGDLS and CDR2 is YYNGEE.

In this sample, this clone turned up once. This chain uses TRBV6-1 with TRBJ2-2, with 7 bases identical to TRBD1. Unmatched junction bases numbered 5, after V lost 4 bases and J lost 3 bases. The CDR3 is 15 residues long. In germline, CDR1 is MNHNS, CDR2 SASEGT. The CDR3 reads CASSVDRADTGELFF. CDR3 nucleotide sequence: TGTGCCAGCAGTGTAGACAGGGCGGACACCGGGGAGCTGTTTTTT.

In its sample, this clone was seen once. The chain joins TRBV4-1 to TRBJ2-3; D may be TRBD1 or TRBD2 (5 bases each). V dropped 2 bases and J dropped 5 bases, with 11 bases sitting between them. This CDR3 is built from 14 residues. CDR1 and CDR2 (germline): MGHRA, YSYEKL. The CDR3 sequence: CASSQRSGRDTQYF. In DNA form, the CDR3 reads TGCGCCAGCAGCCAACGATCAGGGAGAGATACGCAGTATTTT.

For this clone: At one end the junction does not follow the germline gene, possibly because of a read error. CDR3 DNA sequence: TGTGCTAGCAGCCCGGGACTAGCGGGGGGTATGAGGGACAATGAGCAGTTCTTC. The encoded protein is CASSPGLAGGMRDNEQFF. The V and J genes are TRBV7-7 and TRBJ2-1; TRBD2 matches at 15 bases. This CDR3 contains 18 residues. The V gene's germline CDR1 is SSHAT and CDR2 FNYEAQ (reference sequence).

The chain carries TRBV4-1 and TRBJ2-7; possibly TRBD2 for D (6 bases). V was trimmed by 0 bases and J by 0 bases, leaving 12 bases between them. The CDR3 sequence is 16 residues long. Germline V lookup: CDR1 MGHRA, CDR2 YSYEKL. CDR3 sequence: CASSQDSGEVSYEQYF. In nucleotides, the CDR3 is TGCGCCAGCAGCCAAGATTCGGGGGAGGTCTCCTACGAGCAGTACTTC.

The chain couples TRBV13 to TRBJ2-7; 10 bases line up with TRBD2. With 5 bases clipped from V and 0 bases from J, the junction kept 10 bases outside the gene matches. There are 17 residues in the CDR3. Germline values: CDR1 PRHDT, CDR2 FYEKMQ (reference sequence). The CDR3 DNA follows: TGTGCCAGCAGCACCTGGCCAACTAGCGGGGACTCCTACGAGCAGTACTTC. Encoded protein: CASSTWPTSGDSYEQYF.

V and J are TRBV19 and TRBJ2-7; 15 positions match TRBD2. Germline-derived CDR1 and CDR2 are LNHDA and SQIVND (reference sequence). J gave up 4 bases and V 9 bases, and 10 bases lay outside the gene matches. The CDR3 totals 16 residues. In DNA form, the CDR3 reads TGTGCCAGCTCCGGGACTAGCGGGGGGATATTGTACGAGCAGTACTTC. This gives the protein CASSGTSGGILYEQYF.

This sequence joins TRBV6-5 and TRBJ2-7, with D tentatively TRBD1 (6 bases). The CDR3 is 14 residues long. The germline V and J ends were trimmed by 5 bases and 2 bases, with 13 bases remaining between them. Germline lookup yields CDR1 MNHEY and CDR2 SVGAGI. CDR3 amino acids: CASSDTGLAYEQYF. As DNA, the CDR3 is TGTGCCAGCAGTGATACAGGGTTAGCCTACGAGCAGTACTTC.

V and J are TRBV29-1 and TRBJ1-3; D remains ambiguous. V was pared by 3 bases and J by 4 bases, with 7 bases between. The CDR3 is 12 amino acids. Germline assignment: CDR1 SQVTM and CDR2 ANQGSEA. CDR3 nucleotides: TGCAGCGTTGAGGGTGCGGGAAACACCATATATTTT. Translated, it gives CSVEGAGNTIYF.

V gene TRBV4-1 combines with J gene TRBJ1-2; possibly TRBD1 for D (6 bases). From germline, CDR1 is MGHRA and CDR2 YSYEKL. V was pared by 1 base and J by 8 bases, with 11 bases between. The CDR3 sequence is 13 residues long. The CDR3: CASSQGGGKGYTF. The CDR3 nucleotides are TGCGCCAGCAGCCAAGGGGGGGGCAAGGGCTACACCTTC.

This clone was recorded only once. The rearrangement uses TRBV7-8 and TRBJ1-1, with 7 bases fitting TRBD1. V lost 3 bases to trimming and J lost 4 bases; unmatched junction nucleotides: 11. CDR1 and CDR2 from the germline V gene are SGHVS and FQNEAQ. The CDR3 is 16 amino acids. This CDR3 is CASSLWTGEGSTEAFF. The CDR3 nucleotides are TGTGCCAGCAGCTTGTGGACAGGCGAAGGAAGCACTGAAGCTTTCTTT. Variable domain in full (rest from reference TRBV7-8 and TRBJ1-1): GAGVSQSPRYKVAKRGQDVALRCDPISGHVSLFWYQQALGQGPEFLTYFQNEAQLDKSGLPSDRFFAERPEGSVSTLKIQRTQQEDSAVYLCASSLWTGEGSTEAFFGQGTRLTVV.

This chain connects TRBV4-1 to TRBJ2-7; a possible D gene is TRBD2 (5 bases). The V end was cut by 3 bases, the J end by 4 bases, with 13 bases between. There are 14 residues in the CDR3. CDR1 and CDR2 (germline): MGHRA, YSYEKL. CDR3 DNA sequence: TGCGCCAGCAGCCATCTTTTTGGGGAGTACGAGCAGTACTTC. As protein: CASSHLFGEYEQYF.

The rearrangement joins TRBV6-5 to TRBJ2-1; 8 bases agree with TRBD2. CDR1 is MNHEY, CDR2 SVGAGI, per germline. CDR3 size: 15 residues. Trimming took 6 bases from V and 4 from J; bases not matched to a gene: 8. CDR3 region: CASSPSGTSYNEQFF. CDR3 coding DNA: TGTGCCAGCAGCCCTTCCGGGACTAGTTACAATGAGCAGTTCTTC.

This clone was detected once. The rearrangement uses TRBV7-9 and TRBJ1-1, with unresolved D. Trimming cost V 8 bases and J 0 bases, with 7 bases left between them. This CDR3 region has 12 residues. The germline V gene has CDR1 SEHNR and CDR2 FQNEAQ (reference sequence). The CDR3 DNA is TGTGCCAGCGCGGCTATGAACACTGAAGCTTTCTTT. It specifies CASAAMNTEAFF.

This clone appeared once. This CDR3 reads CASSQEAFSGLSTDTQYF. For the CDR3, the DNA is TGTGCCAGCAGCCAAGAGGCTTTTAGTGGACTATCCACAGATACGCAGTATTTT. The rearrangement uses TRBV4-2 and TRBJ2-3; TRBD2 might be the D (6 bases). The germline V gene has CDR1 LGHNA and CDR2 YNFKEQ. Between the trimmed V and J ends, which lost 0 bases and 2 bases, there was a span of 18 bases. The CDR3 covers 18 residues.

The V gene is TRBV6-1, the J gene TRBJ1-6; D gene uncertain. V was trimmed by 4 bases and J by 8 bases, leaving 15 bases between them. The V gene's germline CDR1 is MNHNS and CDR2 SASEGT. The CDR3 covers 15 residues. The CDR3 sequence: CASSGTIDGYSPLHF. The CDR3 bases are TGTGCCAGCAGTGGGACGATAGACGGATATTCACCCCTCCACTTT.

To note about this clone: This CDR3 is also generated by other DNA sequences in the sample. This sequence joins TRBV27 and TRBJ1-2; D might be TRBD1 (5 bases). The CDR3 is 14 amino acids. Per the germline V gene, CDR1 is MNHEY and CDR2 is SMNVEV (reference sequence). V shed 3 bases and J shed 2 bases, with 10 bases lying between them. The CDR3 DNA is TGTGCCAGCAGTTTGCAGGGCGGGAACTATGGCTACACCTTC. As protein: CASSLQGGNYGYTF.

About this clone: This sample includes further DNA sequences coding for the same CDR3. J is TRBJ1-3 and V is TRBV9; D is unclear. CDR3 length equals 13 residues. Germline V gene data show CDR1 as SGDLS and CDR2 as YYNGEE. Trimming took off 3 bases at V and 4 bases at J, with 8 bases between the two ends. The CDR3 sequence: CASSGGTGNTIYF. The CDR3 DNA is TGTGCCAGCAGCGGGGGAACAGGAAACACCATATATTTT.

The V call is TRBV5-8, the J call TRBJ1-1, with D possibly being TRBD1 (5 bases). The CDR3 is made up of 14 amino acids. The V end lost 2 bases, the J end lost 5 bases, and 13 bases lay between the germline ends. Germline assignment: CDR1 SGHTS and CDR2 YDEGEE. The CDR3 nucleotides read TGTGCCAGCAGCTTTCGGCAGGGCGTAACTGAAGCTTTCTTT. Amino acids: CASSFRQGVTEAFF.

This clone appeared a single time. The chain is built from TRBV6-5 and TRBJ1-2; 7 nucleotides match TRBD1. V shed 8 bases, J shed 4 bases, and the junction held 10 bases outside the gene matches. This CDR3 has 14 residues. Germline-derived CDR1 and CDR2 are MNHEY and SVGAGI. The CDR3: CASVSTGPFYGYTF. The CDR3 DNA reads TGTGCCAGCGTCTCGACAGGGCCCTTCTATGGCTACACCTTC.

V usage is TRBV2 and J usage is TRBJ2-7; 9 bases line up with TRBD2. J was trimmed by 1 base and V by 3 bases; bases with no gene match: 4. There are 15 residues in the CDR3. CDR1 SNHLY and CDR2 FYNNEI come from the germline V gene. The CDR3 loop is CASSDSTSGSYEQYF. The DNA of the CDR3 is TGTGCCAGCAGTGATTCGACTAGCGGATCCTACGAGCAGTACTTC.

The gene calls are TRBV2 and TRBJ2-5, with D perhaps TRBD2 (6 bases). The CDR3 contains 18 residues. CDR1 and CDR2 (germline): SNHLY, FYNNEI. V lost 2 bases, J lost 1 base, and 20 bases lay in between. Written as DNA, the CDR3 is TGTGCCAGCAGTGAATGGGGGGATCTGGGGGAAGTCCAAGAGACCCAGTACTTC. Protein: CASSEWGDLGEVQETQYF.

With regard to this clone: Other nucleotide sequences from this sample produce the same CDR3. The rearrangement joins TRBV5-4 to TRBJ2-1; the match to TRBD2 covers 7 bases. The CDR3 has 13 residues. Losses at the gene ends were 5 bases for V and 6 bases for J; bases not matched to a gene: 5. Germline CDR1 reads SGHNT; CDR2 reads YYREEE (reference sequence). The CDR3 is CASSSGGGNEQFF. CDR3 nucleotides: TGTGCCAGCAGTTCGGGAGGAGGCAATGAGCAGTTCTTC.

This chain links TRBV5-5 with TRBJ1-1, with a weak D call TRBD1 (6 bases). This CDR3 is built from 15 residues. V lost 1 base and J 12 bases, leaving 22 bases between the germline ends. Germline CDR1 reads SGHKS; CDR2 reads YYEKEE (reference sequence). The CDR3 nucleotides are TGTGCCAGCAGCTTGATGGAGGGGACAAAAAGGGGAACTTTCTTT. Its translation is CASSLMEGTKRGTFF.

The rearrangement joins TRBV20-1 to TRBJ1-1; D is unclear. V lost 2 bases, J lost 6 bases, and 7 bases lay in between. Germline V CDR1 and CDR2: DFQATT, SNEGSKA (reference sequence). CDR3 length: 11 residues. This chain's CDR3 is CSARFLSEAFF. In DNA form, the CDR3 reads TGCAGTGCTAGATTTTTATCTGAAGCTTTCTTT.